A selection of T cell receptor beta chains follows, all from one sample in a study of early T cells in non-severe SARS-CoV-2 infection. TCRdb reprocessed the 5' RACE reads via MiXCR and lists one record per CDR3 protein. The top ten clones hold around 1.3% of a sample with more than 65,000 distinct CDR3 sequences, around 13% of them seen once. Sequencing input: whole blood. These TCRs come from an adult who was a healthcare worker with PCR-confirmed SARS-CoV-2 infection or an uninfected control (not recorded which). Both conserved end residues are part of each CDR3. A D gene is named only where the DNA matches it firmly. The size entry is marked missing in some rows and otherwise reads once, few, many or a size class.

cdr3_aa: CSVYASSGNTIYF
cdr3_nt: TGCAGCGTGTATGCATCCTCTGGAAACACCATATATTTT
v_call: TRBV29-1
j_call: TRBJ1-3
clone_size: .
d_call: .

cdr3_aa: CASSRVSSGANVLTF
cdr3_nt: TGTGCCAGTAGCCGAGTCTCATCTGGGGCCAACGTCCTGACTTTC
v_call: TRBV19
j_call: TRBJ2-6
clone_size: many
d_call: .

cdr3_aa: CASGPRTLPRPEAFF
cdr3_nt: TGTGCCAGCGGGCCCCGTACCCTGCCACGACCTGAAGCTTTCTTT
v_call: TRBV28
j_call: TRBJ1-1
clone_size: many
d_call: .

cdr3_aa: CASSLRVGALPQHF
cdr3_nt: TGTGCCAGCAGCCTCAGGGTTGGAGCTCTGCCCCAGCATTTT
v_call: TRBV7-8
j_call: TRBJ1-5
clone_size: .
d_call: .

cdr3_aa: CASSPNGPGNSPLHF
cdr3_nt: TGTGCCAGCAGTCCAAATGGCCCGGGGAATTCACCCCTCCACTTT
v_call: TRBV27
j_call: TRBJ1-6
clone_size: .
d_call: .

cdr3_aa: CASSHNYGTGKETQYF
cdr3_nt: TGTGCCAGCAGCCATAACTACGGGACAGGCAAAGAGACCCAGTACTTC
v_call: TRBV12-3/TRBV12-4
j_call: TRBJ2-5
clone_size: many
d_call: TRBD1

cdr3_aa: CASSQGLGTFGGGYTF
cdr3_nt: TGTGCCAGCAGCCAAGGACTAGGGACTTTCGGGGGAGGCTACACCTTC
v_call: TRBV14
j_call: TRBJ1-2
clone_size: many
d_call: .

cdr3_aa: CASSYSSRDYNEQFF
cdr3_nt: TGTGCCAGCAGTTACTCGAGCAGGGACTACAATGAGCAGTTCTTC
v_call: TRBV6-5
j_call: TRBJ2-1
clone_size: many
d_call: .

cdr3_aa: CSASTQGYNSPLHF
cdr3_nt: TGCAGTGCGTCGACCCAGGGGTATAATTCACCCCTCCACTTT
v_call: TRBV20-1
j_call: TRBJ1-6
clone_size: many
d_call: .

cdr3_aa: CASRTSGSSYEQYF
cdr3_nt: TGTGCCAGCCGTACTAGCGGGAGTTCCTACGAGCAGTACTTC
v_call: TRBV28
j_call: TRBJ2-7
clone_size: .
d_call: TRBD2

cdr3_aa: CASSQWTGAPGEQYF
cdr3_nt: TGTGCCAGCAGCCAATGGACAGGGGCCCCGGGCGAGCAGTACTTC
v_call: TRBV6-1
j_call: TRBJ2-7
clone_size: many
d_call: TRBD1

cdr3_aa: CVSSPGGNEQFF
cdr3_nt: TGCGTCAGCAGCCCCGGGGGAAATGAGCAGTTCTTC
v_call: TRBV7-8
j_call: TRBJ2-1
clone_size: few
d_call: .

cdr3_aa: CAIRDRTYEQYF
cdr3_nt: TGTGCCATCAGAGACCGTACCTACGAGCAGTACTTC
v_call: TRBV10-3
j_call: TRBJ2-7
clone_size: many
d_call: .

cdr3_aa: CASKVGGTEAFF
cdr3_nt: TGCGCCAGCAAGGTGGGCGGCACTGAAGCTTTCTTT
v_call: TRBV10-2
j_call: TRBJ1-1
clone_size: many
d_call: .

cdr3_aa: CATSGNRETHEQFF
cdr3_nt: TGTGCCACCAGTGGAAACAGGGAAACTCATGAGCAGTTCTTC
v_call: TRBV24-1
j_call: TRBJ2-1
clone_size: many
d_call: .

cdr3_aa: CASSKAQVGVYYEQYF
cdr3_nt: TGTGCCAGCAGCAAAGCGCAGGTGGGGGTATACTACGAGCAGTACTTC
v_call: TRBV21-1
j_call: TRBJ2-7
clone_size: few
d_call: .

cdr3_aa: CSTRLGGGYTF
cdr3_nt: TGCAGCACGAGGTTAGGCGGTGGCTACACCTTC
v_call: TRBV29-1
j_call: TRBJ1-2
clone_size: few
d_call: .

cdr3_aa: CASSTTRGLVETQYF
cdr3_nt: TGTGCCAGCTCGACCACCCGGGGGCTCGTGGAGACCCAGTACTTC
v_call: TRBV28
j_call: TRBJ2-5
clone_size: .
d_call: .

cdr3_aa: CASSLRQGSPGNTIYF
cdr3_nt: TGTGCCAGCAGTCTGAGACAGGGGTCCCCTGGAAACACCATATATTTT
v_call: TRBV27
j_call: TRBJ1-3
clone_size: few
d_call: TRBD1

cdr3_aa: CASSPGPGNSYEQYF
cdr3_nt: TGTGCCAGCTCCCCAGGGCCGGGGAACTCCTACGAGCAGTACTTC
v_call: TRBV18
j_call: TRBJ2-7
clone_size: .
d_call: .

cdr3_aa: CASSQTGDVGPQHF
cdr3_nt: TGTGCCAGCAGTCAGACAGGGGACGTGGGACCCCAGCATTTT
v_call: TRBV2
j_call: TRBJ1-5
clone_size: few
d_call: TRBD1

cdr3_aa: CASSPTPGTGEGSYEQYF
cdr3_nt: TGTGCCAGCAGCCCTACCCCCGGGACAGGGGAGGGAAGTTACGAGCAGTACTTC
v_call: TRBV5-6
j_call: TRBJ2-7
clone_size: many
d_call: TRBD1

cdr3_aa: CASSSDYEQYF
cdr3_nt: TGTGCCAGCAGCTCTGACTACGAGCAGTACTTC
v_call: TRBV6-6
j_call: TRBJ2-7
clone_size: many
d_call: .

cdr3_aa: CASSLTPATNEKLFF
cdr3_nt: TGTGCCAGCAGCTTAACACCAGCAACTAATGAAAAACTGTTTTTT
v_call: TRBV7-2
j_call: TRBJ1-4
clone_size: many
d_call: .

cdr3_aa: CATLDSGNSPLHF
cdr3_nt: TGTGCCACCTTGGACAGCGGTAATTCACCCCTCCACTTT
v_call: TRBV28
j_call: TRBJ1-6
clone_size: many
d_call: .

cdr3_aa: CASSLVLSDWTGDPYEQYF
cdr3_nt: TGTGCCAGCAGTTTAGTCCTCAGCGACTGGACAGGGGACCCCTACGAGCAGTACTTC
v_call: TRBV28
j_call: TRBJ2-7
clone_size: many
d_call: TRBD1

cdr3_aa: CASSSYRYDKYSEKLFF
cdr3_nt: TGTGCCAGCAGCTCCTACCGTTACGACAAGTACAGTGAAAAACTGTTTTTT
v_call: TRBV5-6
j_call: TRBJ1-4
clone_size: .
d_call: .

cdr3_aa: CASSDQRGTDTQYF
cdr3_nt: TGTGCCAGCAGCGATCAGCGAGGCACAGATACGCAGTATTTT
v_call: TRBV9
j_call: TRBJ2-3
clone_size: many
d_call: .

cdr3_aa: CASSLRGRGGDEQFF
cdr3_nt: TGTGCCAGCAGTCTTCGTGGGAGGGGAGGAGATGAGCAGTTCTTC
v_call: TRBV7-6
j_call: TRBJ2-1
clone_size: many
d_call: TRBD2

cdr3_aa: CASSLLGGGASIQYF
cdr3_nt: TGTGCCAGCAGCTTGTTGGGCGGGGGGGCCTCTATTCAGTACTTC
v_call: TRBV5-4
j_call: TRBJ2-4
clone_size: many
d_call: TRBD2

cdr3_aa: CASTRGPGQGHGEQYF
cdr3_nt: TGTGCCAGCACTAGGGGGCCGGGACAGGGCCATGGTGAGCAGTACTTC
v_call: TRBV7-9
j_call: TRBJ2-7
clone_size: many
d_call: TRBD1

cdr3_aa: CASSLVSTDYNEQFF
cdr3_nt: TGCGCCAGCAGCTTGGTATCGACAGACTACAATGAGCAGTTCTTC
v_call: TRBV5-1
j_call: TRBJ2-1
clone_size: .
d_call: .

cdr3_aa: CASSQDREIETQYF
cdr3_nt: TGTGCCAGCAGCCAAGACAGGGAAATAGAGACCCAGTACTTC
v_call: TRBV4-2
j_call: TRBJ2-5
clone_size: many
d_call: .

cdr3_aa: CASTLGLAVKETQYF
cdr3_nt: TGTGCCAGCACCCTCGGACTAGCGGTGAAAGAGACCCAGTACTTC
v_call: TRBV12-3/TRBV12-4
j_call: TRBJ2-5
clone_size: .
d_call: TRBD2

cdr3_aa: CASSRPMNTEAFF
cdr3_nt: TGTGCCAGCAGTCGACCCATGAACACTGAAGCTTTCTTT
v_call: TRBV6-5
j_call: TRBJ1-1
clone_size: many
d_call: .

cdr3_aa: CASTHGGRDDGYTF
cdr3_nt: TGTGCCAGCACTCACGGGGGCAGGGACGATGGCTACACCTTC
v_call: TRBV9
j_call: TRBJ1-2
clone_size: many
d_call: .

cdr3_aa: CSASGGAGRETQYF
cdr3_nt: TGCAGTGCTAGCGGGGGGGCCGGCAGAGAGACCCAGTACTTC
v_call: TRBV20-1
j_call: TRBJ2-5
clone_size: many
d_call: TRBD2

cdr3_aa: CASSSDSRLYNEQFF
cdr3_nt: TGCGCCAGCAGCTCGGACAGCCGATTGTACAATGAGCAGTTCTTC
v_call: TRBV4-3
j_call: TRBJ2-1
clone_size: .
d_call: .

cdr3_aa: CASSQAGLSYEQYF
cdr3_nt: TGTGCCAGCAGCCAAGCAGGACTGAGTTACGAGCAGTACTTC
v_call: TRBV3-1
j_call: TRBJ2-7
clone_size: .
d_call: .

cdr3_aa: CASSLTGAGANVLTF
cdr3_nt: TGTGCCAGCAGCTTGACGGGGGCTGGGGCCAACGTCCTGACTTTC
v_call: TRBV5-6
j_call: TRBJ2-6
clone_size: many
d_call: .

cdr3_aa: CASSVGPGELFF
cdr3_nt: TGTGCCAGCAGCGTAGGCCCCGGGGAGCTGTTTTTT
v_call: TRBV9
j_call: TRBJ2-2
clone_size: .
d_call: .

cdr3_aa: CASSASLGGSPLHF
cdr3_nt: TGTGCCAGCAGTGCTTCCCTTGGGGGTTCACCCCTCCACTTT
v_call: TRBV6-4
j_call: TRBJ1-6
clone_size: many
d_call: .

cdr3_aa: CASSFIGTGVQETQYF
cdr3_nt: TGTGCCAGCAGCTTCATCGGGACAGGTGTGCAAGAGACCCAGTACTTC
v_call: TRBV5-6
j_call: TRBJ2-5
clone_size: few
d_call: TRBD1

cdr3_aa: CASSPRYRGAEAFF
cdr3_nt: TGTGCCAGCAGTCCCAGGTATCGAGGGGCTGAAGCTTTCTTT
v_call: TRBV27
j_call: TRBJ1-1
clone_size: many
d_call: .

cdr3_aa: CASGSSYEQYF
cdr3_nt: TGTGCTAGTGGTTCATCCTACGAGCAGTACTTC
v_call: TRBV12-5
j_call: TRBJ2-7
clone_size: many
d_call: .

cdr3_aa: CSDRQGVGELFF
cdr3_nt: TGCAGCGACAGACAGGGAGTAGGGGAGCTGTTTTTT
v_call: TRBV29-1
j_call: TRBJ2-2
clone_size: .
d_call: TRBD1

cdr3_aa: CASSPRGSGAHEQYF
cdr3_nt: TGTGCCAGCAGTCCCCGAGGGAGCGGGGCCCACGAGCAGTACTTC
v_call: TRBV6-2/TRBV6-3
j_call: TRBJ2-7
clone_size: many
d_call: TRBD2

cdr3_aa: CAISEPGLAGATDTQYF
cdr3_nt: TGTGCCATCAGTGAGCCGGGACTAGCGGGAGCCACAGATACGCAGTATTTT
v_call: TRBV10-3
j_call: TRBJ2-3
clone_size: many
d_call: TRBD2

cdr3_aa: CASSQRISGETQYF
cdr3_nt: TGTGCCAGCAGCCAACGCATCTCTGGAGAGACCCAGTACTTC
v_call: TRBV7-8
j_call: TRBJ2-5
clone_size: many
d_call: .

cdr3_aa: CSVGGAGSGANVLTF
cdr3_nt: TGCAGCGTTGGAGGGGCAGGGTCTGGGGCCAACGTCCTGACTTTC
v_call: TRBV29-1
j_call: TRBJ2-6
clone_size: many
d_call: .

cdr3_aa: CSVIRASNTEAFF
cdr3_nt: TGCAGCGTTATAAGGGCGTCGAACACTGAAGCTTTCTTT
v_call: TRBV29-1
j_call: TRBJ1-1
clone_size: .
d_call: .

cdr3_aa: CASNIHRDTLNEKLFF
cdr3_nt: TGTGCCAGCAACATACACCGGGACACACTTAATGAAAAACTGTTTTTT
v_call: TRBV7-2
j_call: TRBJ1-4
clone_size: many
d_call: .

cdr3_aa: CSVEQVNTQYF
cdr3_nt: TGCAGCGTCGAACAGGTGAATACGCAGTATTTT
v_call: TRBV29-1
j_call: TRBJ2-3
clone_size: few
d_call: .

cdr3_aa: CASSHSRTGSNYGYTF
cdr3_nt: TGTGCCAGCAGCCACTCCCGGACCGGTTCTAACTATGGCTACACCTTC
v_call: TRBV7-8
j_call: TRBJ1-2
clone_size: many
d_call: .

cdr3_aa: CSAWTGQETQYF
cdr3_nt: TGCAGCGCCTGGACAGGGCAAGAGACCCAGTACTTC
v_call: TRBV29-1
j_call: TRBJ2-5
clone_size: many
d_call: TRBD1

cdr3_aa: CASSPRTGGSYEQYF
cdr3_nt: TGTGCCAGCAGCCCGCGGACAGGGGGCTCCTACGAGCAGTACTTC
v_call: TRBV7-6
j_call: TRBJ2-7
clone_size: many
d_call: TRBD1

cdr3_aa: CASDPLPRGHPSYEQYF
cdr3_nt: TGTGCCAGCGACCCACTTCCGCGGGGACACCCCTCCTACGAGCAGTACTTC
v_call: TRBV2
j_call: TRBJ2-7
clone_size: many
d_call: .